The clone carrying this T cell receptor beta chain showed up just a few times. The CDR3 is 14 residues long. Germline assignment: CDR1 GTSNPN and CDR2 SVGIG (reference sequence). J lost 5 bases, V lost 0 bases, and 5 bases had no gene match. These data are taken from a study of blood T cell repertoires in COVID-19. Study details: T cells, B-cell-depleted T cells, or PBMCs provided the cDNA or gDNA that served as material.

Per the study methods: The assay estimated nucleated cells by amplifying reference gene primers. Sequencing used immunoSEQ multiplex PCR; TCRdb keeps in-frame clones, though not all of them. The V and J calls and clone size were taken over from that table, and D and trimming were inferred from the DNA. The sample holds approximately 340,000 clones, over 70% seen once. The clonotype originates from a man aged 30 to 39 with active or convalescent COVID-19. The V call is TRBV30, the J call TRBJ2-7; 9 bases match TRBD1. Sequenced material: peripheral blood. The CDR3 nucleotides are TGTGCCTGGAGTGTGGGGACAGGGCTAAACGAGCAGTACTTC. Translating it yields CAWSVGTGLNEQYF.